Below, 16 T cell receptor beta chains from the same sample are listed, as sequenced in a study of vaccination and CD4 T cells after COVID-19. These receptors are not linked to any known antigen. An Oncomine TCR Beta short-read assay was used to sequence the DNA from cultured CD4+ T cells. A single record per CDR3 protein comes from TCRdb applying MiXCR to the PCR reads. The table includes about 20,000 distinct CDR3 sequences, under 30% detected once. The treatment was: approximately nine-day PBMC culture with coronavirus spike peptide pools or control peptides (ViraFEST assay). What was sequenced was cultured CD4+ T cells from blood. The receptors were gathered from a human donor with COVID-19.

A few counts support this clonotype. The chain combines TRBV11-3 with TRBJ1-2; no clear D. The CDR3 is 13 residues long. Per germline, CDR1 SGHNT and CDR2 YENEEA. Trimming removed 5 bases at V and 8 bases at J, with 15 bases between. CDR3 DNA sequence: TGTGCCAGCAGCCAAGGACGGCAAGCCGGCTACACCTTC. Protein sequence: CASSQGRQAGYTF.

This clonotype was detected once. The chain combines TRBV27 with TRBJ1-3; 8 nucleotides line up with TRBD1. With V trimmed by 3 bases and J by 0 bases, 4 bases remained unmatched. This CDR3 region has 16 residues. Looked up from germline, CDR1 is MNHEY and CDR2 is SMNVEV (reference sequence). The CDR3 loop is CASSFGRGLSGNTIYF. As DNA, the CDR3 is TGTGCCAGCAGTTTTGGCAGGGGGCTCTCTGGAAACACCATATATTTT.

The sample holds a few counts of this clonotype. The CDR3 here is CASSYEPRWDTEAFF. CDR3 DNA: TGTGCCAGCAGTTACGAACCGCGTTGGGATACTGAAGCTTTCTTT. The chain uses TRBV6-5 and TRBJ1-1; D gene uncertain. Germline lookup yields CDR1 MNHEY and CDR2 SVGAGI. V shed 2 bases and J shed 5 bases, with 15 bases lying between them. The CDR3 has 15 amino acids.

The chain joins TRBV12-3 or TRBV12-4 to TRBJ1-2, with 7 bases aligning to TRBD1. V shed 5 bases, J shed 4 bases, and the junction held 7 bases outside the gene matches. This CDR3 spans 14 amino acids. The CDR3 here is CASSKTGTLYGYTF. The CDR3 region has the DNA TGTGCCAGCAGTAAGACAGGGACCCTCTATGGCTACACCTTC.

This clonotype was detected only a few times. The genes are TRBV11-2 and TRBJ1-1; D not resolved. The CDR3 contains 13 residues. Per the germline V gene, CDR1 is SGHAT and CDR2 is FQNNGV. Trimming removed 8 bases from V and 2 bases from J, with 12 bases in between. DNA for the CDR3: TGTGCCAGCCGACTGGGCGAAAACACTGAAGCTTTCTTT. Its protein is CASRLGENTEAFF.

This chain connects TRBV6-5 to TRBJ1-6; tentatively, D is TRBD1 (5 bases). V lost 4 bases and J lost 7, with 11 bases in between. Germline assignment: CDR1 MNHEY and CDR2 SVGAGI. This CDR3 contains 14 residues. The CDR3 protein is CASSFDRRNSPLHF. The CDR3 DNA sequence: TGTGCCAGCAGTTTCGACAGAAGGAATTCACCCCTCCACTTT.

This clonotype appeared a few times. This rearrangement joins TRBV7-3 to TRBJ2-1; 7 positions agree with TRBD1. Germline CDR1 and CDR2: SGHTA and FQGTGA. Unmatched junction bases numbered 5, after V lost 3 bases and J lost 9 bases. The CDR3 length is 13 residues. CDR3 protein: CASSLGQKAEQFF. The DNA for the CDR3 is TGTGCCAGCAGCTTGGGACAGAAGGCTGAGCAGTTCTTC. The whole variable domain, filled in from reference TRBV7-3 and TRBJ2-1, reads GAGVSQTPSNKVTEKGKYVELRCDPISGHTALYWYRQSLGQGPEFLIYFQGTGAADDSGLPNDRFFAVRPEGSVSTLKIQRTERGDSAVYLCASSLGQKAEQFFGPGTRLTVL.

This clonotype was recorded only once. The chain joins TRBV18 to TRBJ2-5, with D possibly being TRBD1 (5 bases). The CDR3 sequence is 13 residues long. Trimming cost V 4 bases and J 2 bases, with 8 bases left between them. Germline V gene lookup returns CDR1 KGHSH and CDR2 LQKENI. CDR3 residues: CASSLNRQETQYF. CDR3 bases: TGTGCCAGCTCACTCAACAGGCAAGAGACCCAGTACTTC.

The J gene is TRBJ1-1, the V gene TRBV11-2; D gene uncertain. This CDR3 has 15 amino acids. Looked up from germline, CDR1 is SGHAT and CDR2 is FQNNGV. Trimming left V 3 bases short and J 1 base short, with 12 bases between. The CDR3 loop reads CASSFFQSGNTEAFF. Here the CDR3 DNA reads TGTGCCAGCAGCTTTTTTCAGAGTGGGAACACTGAAGCTTTCTTT.

V and J are TRBV6-1 and TRBJ2-7, with 7 bases that match TRBD1. Germline CDR1 MNHNS, CDR2 SASEGT. V lost 3 bases, J lost 8 bases, and 13 bases stayed unmatched. The CDR3 length is 15 residues. The CDR3 DNA reads TGTGCCAGCAGTGACGACAGGGCCCTCCTGTCTAAGCAGTACTTC. Amino acids: CASSDDRALLSKQYF.

The V gene is TRBV20-1, the J gene TRBJ1-3; the match to TRBD1 covers 7 bases. Trimming took 6 bases from V and 7 from J; bases not matched to a gene: 3. The CDR3 has 11 residues. Germline CDR1 is DFQATT and CDR2 is SNEGSKA (reference sequence). This CDR3 is CSARGSNTIYF. The CDR3 nucleotides are TGCAGTGCCAGGGGGTCGAACACCATATATTTT.

This clonotype has a handful of counts. CDR3 residues: CSVRASETQYF. The DNA of the CDR3 is TGCAGTGTCCGGGCGTCAGAGACCCAGTACTTC. J is TRBJ2-5 and V is TRBV20-1; D ambiguous. V lost 7 bases, J lost 4 bases, and 10 bases lay in between. CDR1 and CDR2 (germline): DFQATT, SNEGSKA (reference sequence). CDR3 length: 11 residues.

This chain joins TRBV19 and TRBJ1-2; D possibly corresponds to TRBD1 (5 bases). Germline V gene data show CDR1 as LNHDA and CDR2 as SQIVND (reference sequence). The CDR3 is 12 amino acids. Trimming stripped 3 bases from V and 8 bases from J, with 10 bases between. The CDR3 DNA follows: TGTGCCAGTAGTATGGGGGTGCGGGGCTACACCTTC. This encodes CASSMGVRGYTF.

The chain carries TRBV5-1 and TRBJ1-1; D is ambiguous. CDR3 length: 14 residues. Trimming shortened V by 0 bases and J by 1 base, and 7 bases separated the two germline ends. The V gene's germline CDR1 is SGHRS and CDR2 YFSETQ. The CDR3 sequence: CASSLGQTNTEAFF. The DNA for the CDR3 is TGCGCCAGCAGCTTGGGCCAGACGAACACTGAAGCTTTCTTT. The full variable domain, rest sourced from reference TRBV5-1 and TRBJ1-1, is KAGVTQTPRYLIKTRGQQVTLSCSPISGHRSVSWYQQTPGQGLQFLFEYFSETQRNKGNFPGRFSGRQFSNSRSEMNVSTLELGDSALYLCASSLGQTNTEAFFGQGTRLTVV.

V usage is TRBV6-1 and J usage is TRBJ1-4; 7 nucleotides agree with TRBD1. V shed 5 bases and J 3 bases; nucleotides not matched to a gene: 3. The germline gives CDR1 MNHNS, CDR2 SASEGT. The CDR3 covers 14 residues. The CDR3 DNA sequence: TGTGCCAGCAGTAGCGGGACAGCTAATGAAAAACTGTTTTTT. As protein: CASSSGTANEKLFF.

J is TRBJ1-4 and V is TRBV18; TRBD1 aligns across 9 bases. Germline lookup yields CDR1 KGHSH and CDR2 LQKENI. The J segment lost 8 bases and the V segment lost 6 bases, leaving 4 bases of the junction unmatched. The CDR3 loop spans 13 amino acids. The CDR3 loop is CASSRGTGEKLFF. CDR3 sequence (DNA): TGTGCCAGCTCTCGCGGGACAGGGGAAAAACTGTTTTTT.